This T cell receptor beta chain emerged from a study of response to subunit inactivated influenza vaccine. Germline trimming cut 1 base from V and 4 bases from J; bases unmatched to any gene: 5. Germline V lookup: CDR1 LGHDT, CDR2 YNNKEL (reference sequence). The CDR3 is made up of 15 amino acids. Study-level points and caveats: A suggestion made by the authors is that each seasonal influenza vaccination recruits few new T cells.

TCRdb reprocessed the RT-PCR reads via MiXCR and lists one record per CDR3 protein. The data contain 550,000 to 600,000 distinct CDR3 sequences, about 10% of them singletons. This clonotype was seen many times. As yet, its antigen is unknown. The sequence derives from a man aged 45-65 years who received an inactivated influenza vaccine. This specimen consisted of PBMCs from blood, obtained on the day of vaccination. The V and J genes are TRBV3-1 and TRBJ2-7; 9 positions agree with TRBD2. For the CDR3, the DNA is TGTGCCAGCAGCCAAGGATCCAGCGGGAGGTACGAGCAGTACTTC. Translated, it gives CASSQGSSGRYEQYF.